The source of this T cell receptor (beta chain) is a study of early T cells in non-severe SARS-CoV-2 infection. The CDR3 is 16 residues long. Germline V gene lookup returns CDR1 LGHDT and CDR2 YNNKEL (reference sequence). The V end was cut by 1 base, the J end by 5 bases, with 15 bases between. TCRdb reprocessed the 5' RACE reads via MiXCR and lists one record per CDR3 protein. The table has about 72,000 distinct CDR3 sequences, 10% seen once. Notes on the study in general: Sequences matched to VDJdb favored anti-spike CD8 responses, while private and CD4 specificities were missed.

About this clonotype itself: The antigen is unknown.

The specimen comprised whole blood, sampled at baseline. This receptor was taken from an adult who was a healthcare worker with PCR-confirmed SARS-CoV-2 infection or an uninfected control (not recorded which). The chain joins TRBV3-1 to TRBJ1-3; weak D call: TRBD1 (5 bases). The DNA of the CDR3 is TGTGCCAGCAGCCAAGGTAGAGGGCAGGGTAGAAACACCATATATTTT. As protein: CASSQGRGQGRNTIYF.